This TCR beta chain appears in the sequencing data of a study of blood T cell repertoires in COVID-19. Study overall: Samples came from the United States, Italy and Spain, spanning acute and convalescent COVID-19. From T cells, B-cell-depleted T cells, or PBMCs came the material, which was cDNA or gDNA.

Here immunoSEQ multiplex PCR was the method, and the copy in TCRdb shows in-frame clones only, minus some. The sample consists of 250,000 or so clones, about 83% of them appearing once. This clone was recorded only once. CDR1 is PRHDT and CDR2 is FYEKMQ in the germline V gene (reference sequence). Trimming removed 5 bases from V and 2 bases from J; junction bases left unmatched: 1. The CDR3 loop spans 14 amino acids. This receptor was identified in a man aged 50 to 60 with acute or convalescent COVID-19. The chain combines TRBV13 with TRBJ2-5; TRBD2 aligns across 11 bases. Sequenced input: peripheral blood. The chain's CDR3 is CASSRLAGQETQYF. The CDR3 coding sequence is TGTGCCAGCAGCCGACTAGCGGGACAAGAGACCCAGTACTTC.